The 29 T cell receptor beta chains given below trace back to one sample, sequenced in a study of T cell changes during pregnancy in multiple sclerosis (dated by TCRdb to the late 2010s). Library generation was performed with the immunoSEQ multiplex PCR assay. TCRdb obtained this table from immuneACCESS and retained in-frame rearrangements with V and J assigned. These tables miss some clones; where compared with another copy, unresolved V genes account for less than half of the shortfall, and the remainder is unexplained. A total of tens of thousands of clones appear in this sample, around nine tenths of them only once. The ten largest make up 0.4% to 0.45% of the sample. The sample here was CD4+ T cells from peripheral blood mononuclear cells, taken before pregnancy. The source of these receptors is a female donor with multiple sclerosis, enrolled in a pregnancy study.

The rearrangement uses TRBV7-2 and TRBJ2-7; tentative D call: TRBD2 (5 bases). V lost 3 bases and J lost 7, with 19 bases in between. Germline V gene sequence: CDR1 SGHTA, CDR2 FQGNSA. The CDR3 consists of 15 residues. This chain's CDR3 is CASSFPLAGSEEQYF. In DNA, the CDR3 is TGTGCCAGCAGCTTTCCCTTGGCGGGCTCCGAAGAGCAGTACTTC.

The chain recombines TRBV27 with TRBJ2-1, with 9 bases matching TRBD1. There are 18 residues in the CDR3. The germline CDR1 and CDR2 sequences are MNHEY and SMNVEV (reference sequence). V was clipped by 5 bases and J by 1 base; unmatched bases: 12. The CDR3 nucleotides read TGTGCCAGCAGTGGGGTTAGGACAGGGGCGCCTTCCTACAATGAGCAGTTCTTC. Its translation: CASSGVRTGAPSYNEQFF.

The genes are TRBV28 and TRBJ2-7; D ambiguous. Germline CDR1 and CDR2: MDHEN and SYDVKM. CDR3 size: 16 residues. Trimming stripped 5 bases from V and 3 bases from J, with 20 bases between. CDR3 nucleotide sequence: TGTGCCAGCAGTCTTTTTAGCTGGAGCCGGCGCTACGAGCAGTACTTC. Translation gives CASSLFSWSRRYEQYF.

V gene TRBV30 combines with J gene TRBJ1-4; perhaps TRBD1 as D (6 bases). The CDR3 runs to 13 residues. V lost 1 base and J lost 10, with 13 bases in between. Germline V lookup: CDR1 GTSNPN, CDR2 SVGIG (reference sequence). CDR3 in amino acids: CAWSEQQGGKLFF. The CDR3 coding sequence is TGTGCCTGGAGTGAGCAACAGGGTGGAAAACTGTTTTTT.

The chain uses TRBV18 and TRBJ1-2; a possible D gene is TRBD1 (6 bases). V was pared by 5 bases and J by 6 bases, with 13 bases between. The CDR3 is 13 residues long. Germline-derived CDR1 and CDR2 are KGHSH and LQKENI. CDR3 sequence (DNA): TGTGCCAGCTCATACAGGGATACAGATGGCTACACCTTC. Encoded protein: CASSYRDTDGYTF.

The rearrangement links TRBV19 to TRBJ2-4; 14 nucleotides line up with TRBD2. The junction had 4 bases not matched to a gene; V was cut back by 6 bases and J by 0 bases. This CDR3 has 17 residues. Germline V gene lookup returns CDR1 LNHDA and CDR2 SQIVND (reference sequence). The CDR3 DNA reads as TGTGCCAGTAGCCGGACTAGCGGGGGGATAGCCAAAAACATTCAGTACTTC. This sequence encodes CASSRTSGGIAKNIQYF.

This clone was seen a single time. In DNA, the CDR3 is TGTGCCAGTAGTATAGCGGGAGTGAACACAGATACGCAGTATTTT. Its protein is CASSIAGVNTDTQYF. The chain combines TRBV19 with TRBJ2-3; possible D gene TRBD2, 6 bases. V was cut by 1 base and J by 2 bases, with 10 bases left in between. Germline-derived CDR1 and CDR2 are LNHDA and SQIVND (reference sequence). The CDR3 has 15 residues.

The chain recombines TRBV2 with TRBJ2-1; TRBD1 matches at 7 bases. V lost 0 bases and J lost 15; bases outside the gene matches: 11. There are 14 residues in the CDR3. CDR1 and CDR2 (germline): SNHLY, FYNNEI. The CDR3 DNA reads TGTGCCAGCAGTGAAGCCAGTCCGCGACAGGGACGGTTCTTC. Protein sequence: CASSEASPRQGRFF.

The chain couples TRBV18 to TRBJ2-7; perhaps TRBD1 as D (5 bases). The germline gives CDR1 KGHSH, CDR2 LQKENI. V shed 0 bases and J shed 2 bases, with 11 bases lying between them. This CDR3 has 15 residues. CDR3 DNA: TGTGCCAGCTCACCACCCAGGGAATTTACCTACGAGCAGTACTTC. Translated: CASSPPREFTYEQYF. Filled out from reference TRBV18 and TRBJ2-7, the complete variable domain reads NAGVMQNPRHLVRRRGQEARLRCSPMKGHSHVYWYRQLPEEGLKFMVYLQKENIIDESGMPKERFSAEFPKEGPSILRIQQVVRGDSAAYFCASSPPREFTYEQYFGPGTRLTVT.

The gene calls are TRBV30 and TRBJ1-2; D is unclear. V lost 4 bases and J 2 bases, leaving 8 bases between the germline ends. The CDR3 spans 12 residues. Per the germline V gene, CDR1 is GTSNPN and CDR2 is SVGIG (reference sequence). The CDR3 reads CAWKLNNYGYTF. The CDR3 DNA reads TGTGCCTGGAAACTCAACAACTATGGCTACACCTTC.

The rearrangement joins TRBV28 to TRBJ2-1; 7 nucleotides align to TRBD2. Germline-derived CDR1 and CDR2 are MDHEN and SYDVKM. The CDR3 length is 14 residues. The V gene end was trimmed by 3 bases and the J gene end by 3 bases; junction bases not matched to a gene: 2. This CDR3 reads CASSFRDYYNEQFF. CDR3 sequence (DNA): TGTGCCAGCAGTTTCCGGGACTACTACAATGAGCAGTTCTTC.

The chain is built from TRBV20-1 and TRBJ2-1; D call uncertain. CDR1 and CDR2 from the germline V gene are DFQATT and SNEGSKA (reference sequence). The CDR3 is 11 residues long. Trimming removed 0 bases at V and 5 bases at J, with 2 bases between. The CDR3 sequence is CSARDNNEQFF. CDR3 nucleotides: TGCAGTGCTAGAGATAACAATGAGCAGTTCTTC.

The J gene is TRBJ2-5, the V gene TRBV9; 9 bases agree with TRBD2. In germline, CDR1 is SGDLS, CDR2 YYNGEE. This CDR3 is built from 16 residues. V shed 2 bases, J shed 2 bases, and the junction held 7 bases outside the gene matches. CDR3 in amino acids: CASSVGTSSAQETQYF. Written as DNA, the CDR3 is TGTGCCAGCAGCGTTGGGACTAGCAGCGCGCAAGAGACCCAGTACTTC.

As to this clone: The same CDR3 can be traced to other DNA sequences in this sample. The genes are TRBV5-1 and TRBJ2-7, with TRBD2 matching 10 bases. The germline CDR1 and CDR2 sequences are SGHRS and YFSETQ. This CDR3 comprises 14 residues. Unmatched junction bases numbered 3, after V lost 4 bases and J lost 2 bases. The CDR3 sequence is CASSRLAGAYEQYF. CDR3 bases: TGCGCCAGCAGCCGACTAGCGGGCGCCTACGAGCAGTACTTC.

The chain carries TRBV6-1 and TRBJ1-2, with 12 bases fitting TRBD1. The germline V gene has CDR1 MNHNS and CDR2 SASEGT. The CDR3 is 17 residues long. Losses at the gene ends were 2 bases for V and 8 bases for J; bases not matched to a gene: 12. This CDR3 is CASSETGTGGAGKGYTF. DNA for the CDR3: TGTGCCAGCAGTGAAACCGGGACAGGGGGCGCGGGGAAGGGCTACACCTTC.

The V gene is TRBV11-2, the J gene TRBJ2-7; 9 bases are a match to TRBD1. Trimming removed 2 bases from V and 7 bases from J; junction bases left unmatched: 6. The CDR3 covers 14 residues. Germline assignment: CDR1 SGHAT and CDR2 FQNNGV. The CDR3 protein is CASSLRDRASEQYF. The CDR3 nucleotides are TGTGCCAGCAGCTTACGGGACAGGGCGAGTGAGCAGTACTTC. Variable domain in full (rest from reference TRBV11-2 and TRBJ2-7): EAGVAQSPRYKIIEKRQSVAFWCNPISGHATLYWYQQILGQGPKLLIQFQNNGVVDDSQLPKDRFSAERLKGVDSTLKIQPAKLEDSAVYLCASSLRDRASEQYFGPGTRLTVT.

The V gene is TRBV6-5, the J gene TRBJ2-7; weak D call: TRBD1 (5 bases). Germline loops: CDR1 MNHEY, CDR2 SVGAGI. CDR3 length: 16 residues. Trimming shortened V by 2 bases and J by 4 bases, and 18 bases separated the two germline ends. The CDR3 DNA sequence: TGTGCCAGCAGTTACCCGTTCGAGACAGTCAATTACGAGCAGTACTTC. This sequence encodes CASSYPFETVNYEQYF.

The J gene is TRBJ2-5, the V gene TRBV5-4, with TRBD1 identical over 7 bases. The CDR3 loop spans 14 amino acids. V shed 4 bases and J 1 base; nucleotides not matched to a gene: 4. Looked up from germline, CDR1 is SGHNT and CDR2 is YYREEE (reference sequence). CDR3: CASSPRQGQETQYF. The CDR3 DNA reads as TGTGCCAGCAGCCCTCGACAGGGCCAAGAGACCCAGTACTTC.

This chain connects TRBV30 to TRBJ2-7; the match to TRBD2 covers 9 bases. The V gene end was trimmed by 3 bases and the J gene end by 3 bases; junction bases not matched to a gene: 21. Germline V gives CDR1 GTSNPN, CDR2 SVGIG (reference sequence). The CDR3 spans 19 residues. Written as DNA, the CDR3 is TGTGCCTGGAGCCGGCGGGCGGGAGGGCCCCGGGCTAGGGACTACGAGCAGTACTTC. Its translation: CAWSRRAGGPRARDYEQYF.

The V and J genes are TRBV5-1 and TRBJ2-1; D possibly corresponds to TRBD2 (6 bases). Germline V gene lookup returns CDR1 SGHRS and CDR2 YFSETQ. This CDR3 has 12 amino acids. The chain's CDR3 is CASGGAYNEQFF. The CDR3 DNA reads TGCGCATCGGGCGGGGCGTACAATGAGCAGTTCTTC. The whole variable domain, filled in from reference TRBV5-1 and TRBJ2-1, reads KAGVTQTPRYLIKTRGQQVTLSCSPISGHRSVSWYQQTPGQGLQFLFEYFSETQRNKGNFPGRFSGRQFSNSRSEMNVSTLELGDSALYLCASGGAYNEQFFGPGTRLTVL.

The rearrangement joins TRBV10-3 to TRBJ2-7; D is possibly TRBD1 (6 bases). Germline V gene lookup returns CDR1 ENHRY and CDR2 SYGVKD. The V end was cut by 5 bases, the J end by 3 bases, with 11 bases between. CDR3 length: 13 amino acids. The CDR3 spells CAISRDNGYEQYF. The CDR3, as DNA: TGTGCCATCAGTCGGGACAACGGCTACGAGCAGTACTTC.

The J gene is TRBJ1-5, the V gene TRBV30, with TRBD1 matching 7 bases. V lost 1 base, J lost 1 base, and 7 bases stayed unmatched. The CDR3 has 16 residues. Germline values: CDR1 GTSNPN, CDR2 SVGIG (reference sequence). The CDR3 here is CAWSARTGASNQPQHF. Here the CDR3 DNA reads TGTGCCTGGAGTGCACGGACAGGCGCAAGCAATCAGCCCCAGCATTTT.

The CDR3 sequence is CASSEAVRSIPSYNSPLHF. CDR3 in DNA: TGTGCCAGCAGTGAAGCTGTCCGGTCTATTCCCTCCTATAATTCACCCCTCCACTTT. J is TRBJ1-6 and V is TRBV6-1, with no clear D. The ends were cut back, 0 bases at V and 0 bases at J, with 15 bases in the middle. Germline assignment: CDR1 MNHNS and CDR2 SASEGT. This CDR3 comprises 19 residues.

This clone has a handful of counts. The chain couples TRBV18 to TRBJ1-1; the D gene is possibly TRBD1 (5 bases). Germline CDR1 is KGHSH and CDR2 is LQKENI. This CDR3 is built from 15 residues. The V and J ends lost 4 bases and 5 bases respectively, with 17 bases between them. The CDR3 is CASSLSKQGGTEAFF. The DNA of the CDR3 is TGTGCCAGCTCACTGAGTAAGCAGGGTGGGACTGAAGCTTTCTTT.

This rearrangement joins TRBV29-1 to TRBJ1-2; 9 nucleotides agree with TRBD1. The CDR3 is made up of 14 amino acids. Germline V gene lookup returns CDR1 SQVTM and CDR2 ANQGSEA. V gave up 8 bases and J gave up 5 bases; unmatched junction bases: 12. CDR3 sequence reads: CSTSGGQGLYGYTF. CDR3 nucleotide sequence: TGCAGCACGTCGGGGGGACAGGGACTTTATGGCTACACCTTC.

The chain recombines TRBV11-2 with TRBJ2-7; 7 bases fit TRBD1. This CDR3 has 13 amino acids. V was clipped by 5 bases and J by 4 bases; unmatched bases: 5. Germline lookup yields CDR1 SGHAT and CDR2 FQNNGV. CDR3 bases: TGTGCCAGCAGCACCGGGACAGAATACGAGCAGTACTTC. Protein sequence: CASSTGTEYEQYF.

The genes are TRBV4-3 and TRBJ2-3; 7 nucleotides line up with TRBD1. This CDR3 is built from 15 residues. With V trimmed by 1 base and J by 4 bases, 5 bases remained unmatched. In germline, CDR1 is LGHNA, CDR2 YSLEER. CDR3 coding DNA: TGCGCCAGCAGCCAAGGACAGGGTAGCGCAGATACGCAGTATTTT. Translating gives CASSQGQGSADTQYF.

This chain links TRBV19 with TRBJ1-2; TRBD1 is a possible D gene (5 bases). The CDR3 is 14 amino acids. Germline V CDR1 and CDR2: LNHDA, SQIVND (reference sequence). The V end lost 3 bases, the J end lost 4 bases, and 12 bases lay between the germline ends. The CDR3 reads CASSIGGFGYGYTF. Here the CDR3 DNA reads TGTGCCAGTAGTATCGGGGGTTTCGGCTATGGCTACACCTTC.

The chain recombines TRBV11-3 with TRBJ1-3; D is perhaps TRBD1 (5 bases). Trimming shortened V by 5 bases and J by 3 bases, and 14 bases separated the two germline ends. The CDR3 totals 15 residues. Germline CDR1 and CDR2: SGHNT and YENEEA. CDR3 nucleotide sequence: TGTGCCAGCAGCCCCGCGGGGCGGGGTGGAAACACCATATATTTT. Amino acid sequence: CASSPAGRGGNTIYF.